These 25 T cell receptor beta chains came from one sample sequenced in a study of cytomegalovirus exposure and HLA in healthy donors. The PCR made use of 60 Vbeta and 13 Jbeta primers. The repertoire was sequenced with immunoSEQ multiplex PCR; TCRdb's copy has only in-frame clones and lacks some. The sample's table shows roughly 120,000 clones. The sample comprised PBMCs. Source of these receptors: a man younger than 35 in good health and CMV-seronegative.

CDR3: CATTYPPGTGELFF. In nucleotides, the CDR3 is TGTGCCACCACCTACCCCCCAGGGACCGGGGAGCTGTTTTTT. The V and J genes are TRBV5-4 and TRBJ2-2; the D gene is possibly TRBD1 (5 bases). Germline loops: CDR1 SGHNT, CDR2 YYREEE (reference sequence). The CDR3 totals 14 residues. Trimming shortened V by 9 bases and J by 5 bases, and 17 bases separated the two germline ends.

The chain employs TRBV5-1 and TRBJ2-1; TRBD2 matches 12 bases. Unmatched junction bases numbered 4, after V lost 0 bases and J lost 9 bases. The CDR3 spans 15 residues. Germline V CDR1 and CDR2: SGHRS, YFSETQ. In nucleotides, the CDR3 is TGCGCCAGCAGCTTGGGACTAGCGGGAGCGATTGAGCAGTTCTTC. Amino acid sequence: CASSLGLAGAIEQFF. Using reference TRBV5-1 and TRBJ2-1 for the parts outside the CDR3, the full variable domain is KAGVTQTPRYLIKTRGQQVTLSCSPISGHRSVSWYQQTPGQGLQFLFEYFSETQRNKGNFPGRFSGRQFSNSRSEMNVSTLELGDSALYLCASSLGLAGAIEQFFGPGTRLTVL.

The chain links TRBV9 to TRBJ1-1, with D perhaps TRBD1 (5 bases). Germline V gene sequence: CDR1 SGDLS, CDR2 YYNGEE. The germline V and J ends were trimmed by 3 bases and 3 bases, with 12 bases remaining between them. The CDR3 extends over 14 amino acids. The CDR3 bases are TGTGCCAGCAGCGGGCTGGGGGGGGACACTGAAGCTTTCTTT. This encodes CASSGLGGDTEAFF.

V gene TRBV7-6 combines with J gene TRBJ2-3; 8 nucleotides agree with TRBD2. This CDR3 has 15 residues. V shed 3 bases, J shed 2 bases, and the junction held 4 bases outside the gene matches. CDR1 is SGHVS, CDR2 FNYEAQ, per germline. The CDR3 reads CASSLAGGPTDTQYF. For the CDR3, the DNA is TGTGCCAGCAGCTTGGCGGGAGGTCCCACAGATACGCAGTATTTT.

The V gene is TRBV19, the J gene TRBJ2-3, with a tentative D call TRBD2 (5 bases). The ends were cut back, 1 base at V and 2 bases at J, with 7 bases in the middle. From germline, CDR1 is LNHDA and CDR2 SQIVND (reference sequence). The CDR3 consists of 14 residues. CDR3 DNA: TGTGCCAGTAGTATAGTCGGGGTCACAGATACGCAGTATTTT. It translates to CASSIVGVTDTQYF.

The chain employs TRBV11-2 and TRBJ2-7, with D possibly being TRBD1 (5 bases). Trimming removed 5 bases at V and 3 bases at J, with 11 bases between. Germline V gene sequence: CDR1 SGHAT, CDR2 FQNNGV. The length of the CDR3 is 13 residues. CDR3: CASSPIRDYEQYF. CDR3 in DNA: TGTGCCAGCAGCCCAATCAGGGACTACGAGCAGTACTTC.

V is TRBV5-5 and J is TRBJ2-7; 12 nucleotides align to TRBD2. CDR3 length: 19 amino acids. The germline CDR1 and CDR2 sequences are SGHKS and YYEKEE (reference sequence). The trim removed 4 bases at V and 0 bases at J, leaving 14 bases unmatched. The CDR3 coding sequence is TGTGCCAGCAGCACTGGAGTACTAGCGGGAGGCTACAACTCCTACGAGCAGTACTTC. It is translated as CASSTGVLAGGYNSYEQYF. The full variable domain, completed using reference TRBV5-5 and TRBJ2-7, is DAGVTQSPTHLIKTRGQQVTLRCSPISGHKSVSWYQQVLGQGPQFIFQYYEKEERGRGNFPDRFSARQFPNYSSELNVNALLLGDSALYLCASSTGVLAGGYNSYEQYFGPGTRLTVT.

The V gene is TRBV5-1, the J gene TRBJ2-2, with no clear D. The CDR3 sequence is 16 residues long. Germline V gene sequence: CDR1 SGHRS, CDR2 YFSETQ. Trimming shortened V by 0 bases and J by 1 base, and 10 bases separated the two germline ends. CDR3 region: CASSLGLIGNTGELFF. As DNA, the CDR3 is TGCGCCAGCAGCTTGGGGCTTATTGGGAACACCGGGGAGCTGTTTTTT.

The chain links TRBV18 to TRBJ1-1; no reliable D call. The germline V and J ends were trimmed by 1 base and 0 bases, with 6 bases remaining between them. The CDR3 is 14 residues long. Germline CDR1 is KGHSH and CDR2 is LQKENI. CDR3 bases: TGTGCCAGCTCACCACTCGACTTGAACACTGAAGCTTTCTTT. It codes for CASSPLDLNTEAFF.

The chain carries TRBV19 and TRBJ1-1, with 7 bases that match TRBD1. V gave up 5 bases and J gave up 4 bases; unmatched junction bases: 7. Germline V gene sequence: CDR1 LNHDA, CDR2 SQIVND (reference sequence). The CDR3 sequence is 14 residues long. The CDR3 DNA is TGTGCCAGTAGTCAAAGGGGGCAGATCACTGAAGCTTTCTTT. As protein: CASSQRGQITEAFF.

The chain uses TRBV2 and TRBJ2-1, with 10 bases fitting TRBD2. Germline assignment: CDR1 SNHLY and CDR2 FYNNEI. The CDR3 is 14 amino acids. V lost 7 bases to trimming and J lost 1 base; unmatched junction nucleotides: 1. The CDR3 spells CASKTSGSYNEQFF. The CDR3 DNA reads as TGTGCCAGCAAGACTAGCGGGTCCTACAATGAGCAGTTCTTC.

This chain connects TRBV5-5 to TRBJ2-6, with 7 bases identical to TRBD1. The CDR3 covers 18 residues. V lost 1 base and J lost 2; bases outside the gene matches: 9. The germline gives CDR1 SGHKS, CDR2 YYEKEE (reference sequence). The CDR3 loop is CASSLKGQFEPGANVLTF. Written as DNA, the CDR3 is TGTGCCAGCAGCTTGAAGGGACAGTTCGAGCCTGGGGCCAACGTCCTGACTTTC. The whole variable domain, filled in from reference TRBV5-5 and TRBJ2-6, reads DAGVTQSPTHLIKTRGQQVTLRCSPISGHKSVSWYQQVLGQGPQFIFQYYEKEERGRGNFPDRFSARQFPNYSSELNVNALLLGDSALYLCASSLKGQFEPGANVLTFGAGSRLTVL.

Its frequency marks this clone as medium-sized. The V and J genes are TRBV9 and TRBJ1-4, with 8 bases identical to TRBD1. This CDR3 spans 15 amino acids. Germline V CDR1 and CDR2: SGDLS, YYNGEE. Trimming cost V 3 bases and J 6 bases; bases outside gene matches: 7. The CDR3 DNA sequence: TGTGCCAGCAGCGAGGGGCGACAGGGGTATGAAAAACTGTTTTTT. Encoded protein: CASSEGRQGYEKLFF.

The gene calls are TRBV7-9 and TRBJ1-4, with 10 nucleotides matching TRBD1. This CDR3 has 15 residues. V trimming: 5 bases; J trimming: 7 bases; junction bases outside the gene matches: 7. Germline V gives CDR1 SEHNR, CDR2 FQNEAQ (reference sequence). The CDR3, as DNA: TGTGCCAGCAGCAAACCGGGACAGGGGAGTGAAAAACTGTTTTTT. It specifies CASSKPGQGSEKLFF.

The chain is built from TRBV7-7 and TRBJ2-1, with D maybe TRBD2 (6 bases). The length of the CDR3 is 16 residues. CDR1 SSHAT and CDR2 FNYEAQ come from the germline V gene (reference sequence). The CDR3 region is CASAPGLTTSYNEQFF. Here the CDR3 DNA reads TGTGCTAGCGCTCCGGGACTCACTACCTCCTACAATGAGCAGTTCTTC. Full variable domain (missing parts from reference TRBV7-7 and TRBJ2-1): GAGVSQSPRYKVTKRGQDVTLRCDPISSHATLYWYQQALGQGPEFLTYFNYEAQPDKSGLPSDRFSAERPEGSISTLTIQRTEQRDSAMYRCASAPGLTTSYNEQFFGPGTRLTVL.

J is TRBJ1-1 and V is TRBV6-1; D gene ambiguous. CDR1 MNHNS and CDR2 SASEGT come from the germline V gene. CDR3 size: 12 residues. V shed 5 bases and J shed 1 base, with 5 bases lying between them. CDR3 DNA: TGTGCCAGCAGTTGGCAGAACACTGAAGCTTTCTTT. This translates into CASSWQNTEAFF.

The chain couples TRBV15 to TRBJ1-5; maybe TRBD1 (6 bases). The germline gives CDR1 LNHNV, CDR2 YYDKDF (reference sequence). Deletions cut 8 bases from V and 5 bases from J, with 13 bases between. There are 13 residues in the CDR3. The CDR3 loop is CATPGTLYQPQHF. The CDR3 nucleotides read TGTGCCACCCCCGGGACACTTTATCAGCCCCAGCATTTT.

CDR3 region: CSASLGGGYTF. Written as DNA, the CDR3 is TGCAGTGCTAGCCTTGGGGGGGGCTACACCTTC. V gene TRBV20-1 combines with J gene TRBJ1-2, with a tentative D call TRBD1 (5 bases). CDR3 size: 11 residues. CDR1 and CDR2 (germline): DFQATT, SNEGSKA (reference sequence). V lost 3 bases and J lost 8, with 10 bases in between.

The chain carries TRBV6-6 and TRBJ2-1; D is perhaps TRBD2 (6 bases). Per the germline V gene, CDR1 is MNHNY and CDR2 is SVGAGI (reference sequence). The V gene lost 6 bases and the J gene lost 9 bases, with 15 bases spanning the gap. The CDR3 length is 13 residues. The CDR3, as DNA: TGTGCCAGCAGAGTGGACGGCGGGGCTGAGCAGTTCTTC. Its translation: CASRVDGGAEQFF.

V gene TRBV6-1 combines with J gene TRBJ2-7, with TRBD2 as a possible D gene (6 bases). The CDR3 consists of 14 residues. Germline assignment: CDR1 MNHNS and CDR2 SASEGT. The V end lost 2 bases, the J end lost 1 base, and 9 bases lay between the germline ends. CDR3 in DNA: TGTGCCAGCAGTGAACAGACTAGTTCCTACGAGCAGTACTTC. It translates to CASSEQTSSYEQYF.

The CDR3 reads CASSELGGEAGEAFF. CDR3 coding DNA: TGTGCCAGCAGTGAACTTGGGGGGGAAGCTGGGGAAGCTTTCTTT. This chain links TRBV25-1 with TRBJ1-1; tentative D call: TRBD1 (5 bases). CDR1 is MGHDK, CDR2 SYGVNS, per germline. This CDR3 contains 15 residues. V was trimmed by 2 bases and J by 8 bases, leaving 18 bases between them.

The chain has TRBV9 and TRBJ2-1; D is unresolved. CDR3 length: 12 residues. The V end lost 4 bases, the J end lost 4 bases, and 6 bases lay between the germline ends. Germline lookup yields CDR1 SGDLS and CDR2 YYNGEE. The CDR3 reads CASSNGYNEQFF. As DNA, the CDR3 is TGTGCCAGCAGCAACGGTTACAATGAGCAGTTCTTC. The entire variable domain, with the rest obtained from reference TRBV9 and TRBJ2-1, is as follows: DSGVTQTPKHLITATGQRVTLRCSPRSGDLSVYWYQQSLDQGLQFLIQYYNGEERAKGNILERFSAQQFPDLHSELNLSSLELGDSALYFCASSNGYNEQFFGPGTRLTVL.

This chain joins TRBV7-3 and TRBJ2-5; 10 bases are shared with TRBD1. The CDR3 spans 15 residues. V gave up 2 bases and J gave up 5 bases; unmatched junction bases: 5. Per the germline V gene, CDR1 is SGHTA and CDR2 is FQGTGA. CDR3 DNA: TGTGCCAGCAGCTTAGGGACAGGGGAGAGGGAGACCCAGTACTTC. Its translation: CASSLGTGERETQYF. The whole variable domain, filled in from reference TRBV7-3 and TRBJ2-5, reads GAGVSQTPSNKVTEKGKYVELRCDPISGHTALYWYRQSLGQGPEFLIYFQGTGAADDSGLPNDRFFAVRPEGSVSTLKIQRTERGDSAVYLCASSLGTGERETQYFGPGTRLLVL.

The rearrangement joins TRBV5-6 to TRBJ1-5; D unclear. The CDR3 sequence is 15 residues long. The germline V and J ends were trimmed by 4 bases and 3 bases, with 14 bases remaining between them. Germline-derived CDR1 and CDR2 are SGHDT and YYEEEE. The CDR3 loop is CASSAGPRDNQPQHF. DNA of the CDR3: TGTGCCAGCAGCGCTGGCCCCCGGGACAATCAGCCCCAGCATTTT. Filled out from reference TRBV5-6 and TRBJ1-5, the complete variable domain reads DAGVTQSPTHLIKTRGQQVTLRCSPKSGHDTVSWYQQALGQGPQFIFQYYEEEERQRGNFPDRFSGHQFPNYSSELNVNALLLGDSALYLCASSAGPRDNQPQHFGDGTRLSIL.

The chain is built from TRBV28 and TRBJ1-6; tentative D call: TRBD1 (5 bases). CDR1 is MDHEN, CDR2 SYDVKM, per germline. V lost 5 bases and J lost 2, with 13 bases in between. The CDR3 consists of 16 residues. CDR3 sequence: CASSGRDRTYNSPLHF. In nucleotides, the CDR3 is TGTGCCAGCAGTGGCAGGGATCGCACCTATAATTCACCCCTCCACTTT.